A selection of T cell receptor beta chains follows, all from one sample in a study of response to subunit inactivated influenza vaccine. TCRdb re-called the RT-PCR reads with MiXCR, one entry per CDR3 protein. The repertoire holds about 650,000 distinct CDR3 sequences, with 15% to 18% as singletons. The specimen was PBMCs from blood, collected roughly 12 days after vaccination. The receptor set was obtained from a man aged 50-59 years who received an inactivated influenza vaccine. CDR3s include the opening cysteine and the closing phenylalanine or tryptophan. The D gene is left open where the match is weak. Only some rows state a clone size, as once, few, many or a class for expanded clones.

size: few
length: 14
V: TRBV4-3
D: TRBD1
J: TRBJ2-7
DNA: TGCGCCAGCAGCCGATCAGGGGGCTCCTACGAGCAGTACTTC
CDR3: CASSRSGGSYEQYF

size: NA
length: 17
V: TRBV5-1
D: TRBD1
J: TRBJ2-5
DNA: TGCTCCAGCAGCTTGGATTACGCCGGGACAGGGCGAACACCCCAGTACTTC
CDR3: CSSSLDYAGTGRTPQYF

size: NA
length: 13
V: TRBV5-1
D: NA
J: TRBJ2-3
DNA: TGCGCCAGCTTCAACAGGGAGGAAGATACGCAGTATTTT
CDR3: CASFNREEDTQYF

size: NA
length: 16
V: TRBV20-1
D: NA
J: TRBJ2-1
DNA: TGCAGTGCTAGAGATTCACCGCTAGCCGTCTACAATGAGCAGTTCTTC
CDR3: CSARDSPLAVYNEQFF

size: NA
length: 15
V: TRBV29-1
D: TRBD2
J: TRBJ2-3
DNA: TGCAGCGTCAGAAGCGGGAGTAGAGGCGCAGATACGCAGTATTTT
CDR3: CSVRSGSRGADTQYF

size: many
length: 14
V: TRBV20-1
D: NA
J: TRBJ1-1
DNA: TGCAGTGCTAGAGTAGTCGACGGGAACACTGAAGCTTTCTTT
CDR3: CSARVVDGNTEAFF

size: few
length: 14
V: TRBV12-3/TRBV12-4
D: TRBD1
J: TRBJ2-7
DNA: TGTGCCAGCAGACGCCCGACAGGGACCCACGAGCAGTACTTC
CDR3: CASRRPTGTHEQYF

size: NA
length: 17
V: TRBV20-1
D: TRBD2
J: TRBJ2-3
DNA: TGCAGTGCTAGGTCCCTTAGCGGGAGGTCGGGCACAGATACGCAGTATTTT
CDR3: CSARSLSGRSGTDTQYF

size: NA
length: 18
V: TRBV12-3/TRBV12-4
D: NA
J: TRBJ2-6
DNA: TGTGCCAGCAGTTTAATAAGGGCGTACCGCTCTGGGGCCAACGTCCTGACTTTC
CDR3: CASSLIRAYRSGANVLTF

size: NA
length: 14
V: TRBV12-3/TRBV12-4
D: TRBD2
J: TRBJ2-1
DNA: TGTGTCAGCAGTTTAACTAGCGGGATGATTGAGCAGTTCTTC
CDR3: CVSSLTSGMIEQFF

size: few
length: 14
V: TRBV12-3/TRBV12-4
D: NA
J: TRBJ1-3
DNA: TGTGCCAGCACCTCGAGAGGGTCCGGAAACACCATATATTTT
CDR3: CASTSRGSGNTIYF

size: NA
length: 15
V: TRBV6-2/TRBV6-3
D: NA
J: TRBJ2-5
DNA: TGTGCCAGCAGTTACTCAACCGGGACACGGGAGACCCAGTACTTC
CDR3: CASSYSTGTRETQYF

size: few
length: 14
V: TRBV12-3/TRBV12-4
D: TRBD1
J: TRBJ2-5
DNA: TGTGCCAGCAGTTTATCACAGGGGGGAGAGACCCAGTACTTC
CDR3: CASSLSQGGETQYF

size: few
length: 13
V: TRBV7-3
D: NA
J: TRBJ2-7
DNA: TGTGCCAGCAGCTCTCAACAGGGTTCCGAGCAGTACTTC
CDR3: CASSSQQGSEQYF

size: NA
length: 14
V: TRBV2
D: NA
J: TRBJ2-7
DNA: TGTGCCAGCAGTTTAGGCTACCTAACCTACGAGCAGTACTTC
CDR3: CASSLGYLTYEQYF

size: few
length: 13
V: TRBV10-3
D: NA
J: TRBJ1-1
DNA: TGTGCCATCAGTGAGGCGGAGAACACTGAAGCTTTCTTT
CDR3: CAISEAENTEAFF

size: few
length: 16
V: TRBV7-6
D: NA
J: TRBJ1-1
DNA: TGTGCCAGCAGCCCACGGACAGCCGGTTGGAACACTGAAGCTTTCTTT
CDR3: CASSPRTAGWNTEAFF

size: NA
length: 16
V: TRBV6-5
D: NA
J: TRBJ2-3
DNA: TGTGCCAGCAGTTACTCGACGCGCCAGGGGGGAGATACGCAGTATTTT
CDR3: CASSYSTRQGGDTQYF

size: many
length: 15
V: TRBV7-8
D: TRBD2
J: TRBJ2-7
DNA: TGTGCCAGCAGCCCAGGTAGCGGGAGTTTGTACGAGCAGTACTTC
CDR3: CASSPGSGSLYEQYF

size: many
length: 14
V: TRBV6-1
D: NA
J: TRBJ2-3
DNA: TGTGCCAGTAAGGGCGTCCAGACCACAGATACGCAGTATTTT
CDR3: CASKGVQTTDTQYF

size: NA
length: 13
V: TRBV29-1
D: NA
J: TRBJ2-7
DNA: TGCAGCGTGGCAACCGGGACATTCAGCGAGCAGTACTTC
CDR3: CSVATGTFSEQYF

size: few
length: 17
V: TRBV27
D: TRBD2
J: TRBJ2-3
DNA: TGTGCCAGCAGTGACGGACTAGGGGTGGGAGGGCCAGATACGCAGTATTTT
CDR3: CASSDGLGVGGPDTQYF

size: NA
length: 12
V: TRBV20-1
D: NA
J: TRBJ1-5
DNA: TGCAGTGCCCCGTCTAGCAATCAGCCCCAGCATTTT
CDR3: CSAPSSNQPQHF

size: few
length: 15
V: TRBV7-2
D: NA
J: TRBJ1-1
DNA: TGTGCCAGCAGCTTAGAGGTTGGGGGGTACACTGAAGCTTTCTTT
CDR3: CASSLEVGGYTEAFF

size: NA
length: 13
V: TRBV6-5
D: NA
J: TRBJ2-4
DNA: TGTGCCAGCAGTTACGCCCGGGGTAGCATTCAGTACTTC
CDR3: CASSYARGSIQYF

size: NA
length: 13
V: TRBV12-3/TRBV12-4
D: NA
J: TRBJ2-5
DNA: TGTGCCAGCAGTAGGGCAGGGCCCGGGACCCAGTACTTC
CDR3: CASSRAGPGTQYF

size: NA
length: 13
V: TRBV7-9
D: NA
J: TRBJ1-1
DNA: TGTGCCAGCAGCTTTTGGTCGAACACTGAAGCTTTCTTT
CDR3: CASSFWSNTEAFF

size: NA
length: 12
V: TRBV7-8
D: TRBD1
J: TRBJ2-5
DNA: TGTGCCAGCAGCTTAAAGGGACAGAAATCTCGCTTC
CDR3: CASSLKGQKSRF

size: many
length: 12
V: TRBV29-1
D: NA
J: TRBJ1-3
DNA: TGCAGCGTTGGACATCCTGGAAACACCATATATTTT
CDR3: CSVGHPGNTIYF

size: few
length: 14
V: TRBV3-1
D: NA
J: TRBJ2-7
DNA: TGTGCCAGCAGCCAAGTGGGGGCAGCCTACGAGCAGTACTTC
CDR3: CASSQVGAAYEQYF

size: few
length: 14
V: TRBV4-3
D: NA
J: TRBJ1-4
DNA: TGCGCCAGCAGCCAAGAGCAACGAAATGAAAAACTGTTTTTT
CDR3: CASSQEQRNEKLFF

size: NA
length: 16
V: TRBV2
D: NA
J: TRBJ1-1
DNA: TGTGCCAGCGTAGCCCCAGACAGAGGTAGAAACACTGAAGCTTTCTTT
CDR3: CASVAPDRGRNTEAFF

size: NA
length: 11
V: TRBV10-3
D: NA
J: TRBJ2-7
DNA: TGTGCCATCAGTGAGTTAGGGGAGCAGTACTTC
CDR3: CAISELGEQYF

size: NA
length: 16
V: TRBV4-3
D: TRBD2
J: TRBJ2-7
DNA: TGCGCCAGCAGCCAAGATTGGGTAGCGGGAACCTACGAGCAGTACTTC
CDR3: CASSQDWVAGTYEQYF

size: few
length: 16
V: TRBV5-1
D: NA
J: TRBJ2-2
DNA: TGCGCCAGCAGCCCCCTTGGGACGGAGAACACCGGGGAGCTGTTTTTT
CDR3: CASSPLGTENTGELFF

size: NA
length: 14
V: TRBV9
D: NA
J: TRBJ2-5
DNA: TGTGCCAGCAGCGTAGGACCGGGCCAAGAGACCCAGTACTTC
CDR3: CASSVGPGQETQYF

size: few
length: 24
V: TRBV11-2
D: NA
J: TRBJ2-6
DNA: TGTGCCAGCAGCTTAGAGCAACAGGCCGTTCCCTCCTCATTTCCGAGCTCTGGGGCCAACGTCCTGACTTTC
CDR3: CASSLEQQAVPSSFPSSGANVLTF

size: few
length: 14
V: TRBV20-1
D: TRBD2
J: TRBJ2-1
DNA: TGCAGTGCTAGAGATGGCGGGAGAGGAAATGAGCAGTTCTTC
CDR3: CSARDGGRGNEQFF

size: few
length: 13
V: TRBV30
D: NA
J: TRBJ1-6
DNA: TGTGCCTGGAGCCGGGACACTCATTCACCCCTCCACTTT
CDR3: CAWSRDTHSPLHF

size: NA
length: 13
V: TRBV29-1
D: TRBD1
J: TRBJ1-6
DNA: TGCAGCGTTGGGGACAGTCGTAATTCACCCCTCCACTTT
CDR3: CSVGDSRNSPLHF

size: few
length: 14
V: TRBV7-9
D: NA
J: TRBJ1-2
DNA: TGTGCCAGCAGCTTAGGTCAGGGGCGCGATGGCTACACCTTC
CDR3: CASSLGQGRDGYTF

size: NA
length: 15
V: TRBV20-1
D: TRBD2
J: TRBJ2-3
DNA: TGCAGTGCCCGGACTAGTGACTATAACACAGATACGCAGTATTTT
CDR3: CSARTSDYNTDTQYF

size: NA
length: 15
V: TRBV28
D: TRBD2
J: TRBJ2-7
DNA: TGTGCCAGCAGTTTTGGGCGGGGGTTGGCCTACGAGCAGTACTTC
CDR3: CASSFGRGLAYEQYF

size: NA
length: 15
V: TRBV6-5
D: TRBD1
J: TRBJ2-7
DNA: TGTGCCAGCAGTTACTCGAGGGGACAGGGGAACGAGCAGTACTTC
CDR3: CASSYSRGQGNEQYF

size: NA
length: 15
V: TRBV10-3
D: TRBD2
J: TRBJ2-7
DNA: TGTGCCATCAGTGTGGGGACTAGCGGCTCCTACGAGCAGTACTTC
CDR3: CAISVGTSGSYEQYF

size: few
length: 14
V: TRBV28
D: NA
J: TRBJ2-5
DNA: TGTGCCAGCAGTTTATACAACTCCCAAGAGACCCAGTACTTC
CDR3: CASSLYNSQETQYF

size: few
length: 13
V: TRBV20-1
D: NA
J: TRBJ2-5
DNA: TGCAGTGCTAGAGAGGCCCCTGGGGAGACCCAGTACTTC
CDR3: CSAREAPGETQYF

size: many
length: 14
V: TRBV7-2
D: TRBD2
J: TRBJ2-7
DNA: TGTGCCAGCAGCTTGACTAGCGGGGGTTACGAGCAGTACTTC
CDR3: CASSLTSGGYEQYF

size: few
length: 14
V: TRBV7-8
D: NA
J: TRBJ1-1
DNA: TGTGCCAGCAGCTTGGCAGAGAGTGACACTGAAGCTTTCTTT
CDR3: CASSLAESDTEAFF

size: NA
length: 14
V: TRBV20-1
D: TRBD1
J: TRBJ2-1
DNA: TGCAGTGCTTCCGCCGGGACAGGGGTCTATGAGCAGTTCTTC
CDR3: CSASAGTGVYEQFF